A selection of T cell receptor beta chains follows, all from one sample in a study of Ad26.COV2.S vaccination and SARS-CoV-2 variants. Clones were sequenced by immunoSEQ multiplex PCR, and TCRdb holds only the in-frame ones, with some missing. The sample shows 380,000 or so clones, around 88% of them seen only once. This specimen consisted of peripheral blood, obtained in a trial of Ad26.COV2.S vaccine versus placebo. Every receptor here comes from a person aged 18-60 years who received the Ad26.COV2.S COVID-19 vaccine or a placebo. Both conserved end residues are part of each CDR3. The D gene is left open where the match is weak. Size is stated for part of the rows, as once, few or many counts, or as a class when the clone is expanded.

TRBV2	NA	TRBJ2-5	NA	TGTGCCAGCAGCACCGGGACATTCCAAGAGACCCAGTACTTC	CASSTGTFQETQYF
TRBV29-1	NA	TRBJ2-7	NA	TGCAGCGTTGAAGACCCCCCTGCGCAGTACTTC	CSVEDPPAQYF
TRBV2	NA	TRBJ1-2	once	TGTGCCAGCAGTGAACGGCGATCCCCTAACTATGGCTACACCTTC	CASSERRSPNYGYTF
TRBV9	NA	TRBJ2-2	few	TGTGCCAGCAGCGCGACGATGCATAGAGAATTAAGCACCGGGGAGCTGTTTTTT	CASSATMHRELSTGELFF
TRBV10-2	NA	TRBJ1-6	NA	TGCGCCAGCAGTCAGGGGACTCGGAATTCACCCCTCCACTTT	CASSQGTRNSPLHF
TRBV9	NA	TRBJ2-1	once	TGTGCCAGCAGCGTAGCTGGGCAGCCGAGCTCCTACAATGAGCAGTTCTTC	CASSVAGQPSSYNEQFF
TRBV7-2	NA	TRBJ1-6	NA	TGTGCCAGCAGCCCAGGGACGAGGAATTCACCCCTCCACTTT	CASSPGTRNSPLHF
TRBV10-3	NA	TRBJ1-1	NA	TGTGCCATCCGGGGGGCGAACACTGAAGCTTTCTTT	CAIRGANTEAFF
TRBV30	NA	TRBJ2-1	NA	TGTGCCTGGAGTGTACAGGCCAATGAGCAGTTCTTC	CAWSVQANEQFF
TRBV29-1	NA	TRBJ1-1	NA	TGCAGCCCAACCCGGGGAACTGAAGCTTTCTTT	CSPTRGTEAFF
TRBV10-3	NA	TRBJ1-1	NA	TGTGCCATCAGTGACCCTATGAGGCCTAACACTGAAGCTTTCTTT	CAISDPMRPNTEAFF
TRBV2	NA	TRBJ2-7	NA	TGTGCCAGCAGGCTAACATCCTACGAGCAGTACTTC	CASRLTSYEQYF
TRBV5-6	TRBD2	TRBJ2-7	few	TGTGCCAGCAGCCCCGCTGCCTACGGGACTAGCGGGAGGGTAGACGAGCAGTACTTC	CASSPAAYGTSGRVDEQYF
TRBV7-9	NA	TRBJ1-4	NA	TGTGCCAGCAGCTTAGTGACAGGTTATGAAAAACTGTTTTTT	CASSLVTGYEKLFF
TRBV3-1/TRBV3-2	NA	TRBJ2-1	NA	TGTGCCAGCAGCCAAGATCCACTTTTCAATGAGCAGTTCTTC	CASSQDPLFNEQFF
TRBV2	TRBD2	TRBJ2-2	NA	TGTGCCAGCAGTGAAGGTCTAGCGGGAGGGGTCACCGGGGAGCTGTTTTTT	CASSEGLAGGVTGELFF
TRBV5-1	NA	TRBJ1-2	NA	TGCGCCAGCAGCTTGGAGGGCCGCTCTGACTATGGCTACACCTTC	CASSLEGRSDYGYTF
TRBV28	TRBD1	TRBJ2-2	NA	TGTGCCAGCATCGACAGGGGATTAAACACCGGGGAGCTGTTTTTT	CASIDRGLNTGELFF
TRBV3-1/TRBV3-2	TRBD1	TRBJ2-7	NA	TGTGCCAGCAGCCAAGGATCACAGGGGGTCTACGAGCAGTACTTC	CASSQGSQGVYEQYF
TRBV4-3	NA	TRBJ1-5	NA	TGCGCCAGCAGCCAAGGAGCGTATAGCAATCAGCCCCAGCATTTT	CASSQGAYSNQPQHF
TRBV4-2	TRBD1	TRBJ1-2	NA	TGTGCCAGCGCCCGAGAACAGGGGGGGCTGATCTATGGCTACACCTTC	CASAREQGGLIYGYTF
TRBV6-2/TRBV6-3	TRBD1	TRBJ1-6	NA	TGTGCCAGCAGCCCTACAATCGGACAGGGGGCTGCTTCACCCCTCCACTTT	CASSPTIGQGAASPLHF
TRBV2	NA	TRBJ1-6	NA	TGTGCCAGCAGTGAAATCGGGGCTGGGAATTCACCCCTCCACTTT	CASSEIGAGNSPLHF
TRBV7-9	TRBD2	TRBJ2-7	NA	TGTGCCAGCAGCCTCGGGACTAGCGACGAGCAGTACTTC	CASSLGTSDEQYF
TRBV18	TRBD1	TRBJ1-5	once	TGTGCCAGTTCTTCCGGGACAGGGGTCAATCAGCCCCAGCATTTT	CASSSGTGVNQPQHF
TRBV19	NA	TRBJ1-2	few	TGTGCCAGTACATTTTTCGAGGGAGCCTGGGACTATGGCTACACCTTC	CASTFFEGAWDYGYTF
TRBV5-6	NA	TRBJ2-3	NA	TGTGCCAGCACCCTATCATCGACAGCGTCGACGCAGTATTTT	CASTLSSTASTQYF
TRBV7-3	TRBD1	TRBJ1-6	NA	TGTGCCAGCAGCCGGACAGGGGATAATTCACCCCTCCACTTT	CASSRTGDNSPLHF
TRBV7-3	NA	TRBJ2-1	NA	TGTGCCAGCAGCTTAACGGGTTACAATGAGCAGTTCTTC	CASSLTGYNEQFF
TRBV5-4	NA	TRBJ2-5	NA	TGTGCCAGCAGCAAAGCACCCGGGGGGCTTCTCCAAGAGACCCAGTACTTC	CASSKAPGGLLQETQYF
TRBV4-1	TRBD2	TRBJ2-1	NA	TGCGCCAGCACCGGGACTAGCGGGGTCTACAATGAGCAGTTCTTC	CASTGTSGVYNEQFF
TRBV6-5	NA	TRBJ1-1	NA	TGTGCCAGCAGTCTTCTAACGGGGTTCACTGAAGCTTTCTTT	CASSLLTGFTEAFF
TRBV28	NA	TRBJ1-5	NA	TGTGCCAGCAGTAAACTAGACAGCAATCAGCCCCAGCATTTT	CASSKLDSNQPQHF
TRBV7-9	TRBD1	TRBJ1-2	NA	TGTGCCAGCAGCGGAGAGGGACAGGGTTACGGCTATGGCTACACCTTC	CASSGEGQGYGYGYTF
TRBV15	NA	TRBJ1-3	once	TGTGCCACCAGCAGAAAACTGTCGGGGGGTTTCTCTGGAAACACCATATATTTT	CATSRKLSGGFSGNTIYF
TRBV12-5	TRBD1	TRBJ2-7	NA	TGTGCTAGTGGTTTGGACAGGGGAACCTACGAGCAGTACTTC	CASGLDRGTYEQYF
TRBV12-3/TRBV12-4	NA	TRBJ2-3	NA	TGTGCCAGCAAATTGGGACCAGATACGCAGTATTTT	CASKLGPDTQYF
TRBV18	NA	TRBJ1-1	NA	TGTGCCAGCTCACCACGTACGGGGGAGAACACTGAAGCTTTCTTT	CASSPRTGENTEAFF
TRBV19	NA	TRBJ2-7	NA	TGTGCCAGTAGTATTCAGCGAGGGACCTACGAGCAGTACTTC	CASSIQRGTYEQYF
TRBV7-2	NA	TRBJ1-1	NA	TGTGCCAGCAGCGGATACAGGGCAAGGAACACTGAAGCTTTCTTT	CASSGYRARNTEAFF